The clone carrying this T cell receptor (beta chain) was seen a handful of times. Its antigen is not identified. These data come from a study of blood T cells in healthy people across ages. General observations from the study: Whereas aged donors had fewer naive CD4+ cells, long-lived donors had more of them and higher diversity.

Ranging in age from about 6 to 100, the donors were healthy Caucasian individuals from Russia. Each sample yielded at least 6.5 million isolated PBMCs. Next came a second PCR, run for about 7 to 12 cycles, which used a sample-barcoded 5' primer along with a J-beta primer mix. Every sample produced at least 2.5 million CDR3-containing paired-end reads. MiXCR, applied by TCRdb to the 5' RACE reads, yields one record per CDR3 protein. The repertoire holds hundreds of thousands of distinct CDR3 sequences, roughly 52% seen once, with roughly 12% in the top ten. The CDR3 extends over 14 amino acids. V gave up 5 bases and J gave up 7 bases, with 17 bases separating them.

This sequence originates from a man younger than 45 in good health. This chain links TRBV12-3 or TRBV12-4 with TRBJ1-2, with D uncertain. The source material was blood. The CDR3 nucleotides are TGTGCCAGCAGTCCGGCGTTTGAAGTAGGTGGCTACACCTTC. Residues: CASSPAFEVGGYTF.